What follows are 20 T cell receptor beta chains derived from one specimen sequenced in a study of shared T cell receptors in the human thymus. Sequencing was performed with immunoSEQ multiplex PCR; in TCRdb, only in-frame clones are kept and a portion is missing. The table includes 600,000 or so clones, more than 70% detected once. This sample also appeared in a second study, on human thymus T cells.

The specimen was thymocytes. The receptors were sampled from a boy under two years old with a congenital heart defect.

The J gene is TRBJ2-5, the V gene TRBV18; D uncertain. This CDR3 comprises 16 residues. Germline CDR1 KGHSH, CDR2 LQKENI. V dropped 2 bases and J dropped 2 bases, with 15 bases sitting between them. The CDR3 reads CASSPFRRTTQETQYF. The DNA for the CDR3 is TGTGCCAGCTCACCATTTCGGAGAACCACGCAAGAGACCCAGTACTTC.

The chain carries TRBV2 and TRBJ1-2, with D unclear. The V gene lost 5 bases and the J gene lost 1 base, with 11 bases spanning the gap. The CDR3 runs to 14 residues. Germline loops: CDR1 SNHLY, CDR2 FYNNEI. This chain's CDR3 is CASSHGSLNYGYTF. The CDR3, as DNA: TGTGCCAGCAGTCACGGGTCTCTTAACTATGGCTACACCTTC.

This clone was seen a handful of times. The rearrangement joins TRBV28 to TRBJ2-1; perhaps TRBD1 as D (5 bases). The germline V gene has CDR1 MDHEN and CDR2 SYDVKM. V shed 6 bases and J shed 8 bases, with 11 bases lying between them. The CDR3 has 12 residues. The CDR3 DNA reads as TGTGCCAGCAGGCTAACAGGCGATGAGCAGTTCTTC. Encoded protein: CASRLTGDEQFF.

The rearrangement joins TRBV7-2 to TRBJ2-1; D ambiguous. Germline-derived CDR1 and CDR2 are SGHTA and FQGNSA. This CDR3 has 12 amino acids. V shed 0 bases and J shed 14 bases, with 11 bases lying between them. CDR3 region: CASSLARLEKFF. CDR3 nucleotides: TGTGCCAGCAGCTTAGCTAGATTAGAGAAGTTCTTC.

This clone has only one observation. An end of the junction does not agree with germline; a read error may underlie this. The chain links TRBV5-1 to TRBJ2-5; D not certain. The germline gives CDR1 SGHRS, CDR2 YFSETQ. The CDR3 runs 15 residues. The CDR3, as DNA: TGCGCCAGCAGCTTGGCGTATCCGGCCGGAGAGGCCCAGTACTTC. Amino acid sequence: CASSLAYPAGEAQYF.

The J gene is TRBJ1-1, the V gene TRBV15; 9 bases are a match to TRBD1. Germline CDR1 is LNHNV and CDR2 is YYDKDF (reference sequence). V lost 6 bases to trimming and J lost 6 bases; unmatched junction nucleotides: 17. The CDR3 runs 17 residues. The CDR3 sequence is CATRFGTGQELSAEAFF. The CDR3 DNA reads TGTGCCACCAGATTTGGGACAGGGCAAGAACTCTCCGCTGAAGCTTTCTTT.

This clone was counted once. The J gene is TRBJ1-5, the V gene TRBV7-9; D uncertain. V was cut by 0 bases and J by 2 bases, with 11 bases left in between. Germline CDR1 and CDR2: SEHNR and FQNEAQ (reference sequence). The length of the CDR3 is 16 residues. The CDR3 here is CASSLALGIGNQPQHF. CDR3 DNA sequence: TGTGCCAGCAGCTTAGCGCTGGGCATCGGCAATCAGCCCCAGCATTTT.

CDR3 protein: CASSPPEGAAYNEQFF. The CDR3 region has the DNA TGTGCCAGCAGCCCGCCGGAGGGAGCGGCCTACAATGAGCAGTTCTTC. J is TRBJ2-1 and V is TRBV7-2; a possible D gene is TRBD2 (6 bases). V was shortened by 5 bases and J by 2 bases, with 16 bases between the two germline ends. The germline V gene has CDR1 SGHTA and CDR2 FQGNSA. The CDR3 extends over 16 amino acids.

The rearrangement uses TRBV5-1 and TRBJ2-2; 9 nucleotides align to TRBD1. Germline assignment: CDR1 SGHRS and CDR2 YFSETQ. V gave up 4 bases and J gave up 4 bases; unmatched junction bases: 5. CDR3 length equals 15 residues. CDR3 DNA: TGCGCCAGCAGCAGCAAGACAGGGGGCACCGGGGAGCTGTTTTTT. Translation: CASSSKTGGTGELFF.

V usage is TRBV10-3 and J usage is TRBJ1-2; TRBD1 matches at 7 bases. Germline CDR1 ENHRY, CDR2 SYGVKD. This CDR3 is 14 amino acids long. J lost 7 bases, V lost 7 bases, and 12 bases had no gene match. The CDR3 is CAITGQGVNLGYTF. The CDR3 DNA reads TGTGCCATCACGGGGCAGGGGGTTAATCTTGGCTACACCTTC.

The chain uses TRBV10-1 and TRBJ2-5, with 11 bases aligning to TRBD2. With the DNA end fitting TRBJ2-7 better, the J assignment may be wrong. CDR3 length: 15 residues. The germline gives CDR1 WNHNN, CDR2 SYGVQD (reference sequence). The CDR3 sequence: CASSRLAGRSYEQYF. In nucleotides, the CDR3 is TGCGCCAGCAGTCGACTAGCGGGACGCTCCTACGAGCAGTACTTC.

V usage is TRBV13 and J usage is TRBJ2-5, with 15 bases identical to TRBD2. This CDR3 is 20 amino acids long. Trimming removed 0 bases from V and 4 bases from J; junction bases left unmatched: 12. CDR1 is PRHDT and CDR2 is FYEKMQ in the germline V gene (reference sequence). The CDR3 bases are TGTGCCAGCAGCTTAGGTATAGGACTAGCGGGGGGGCCTCAGCGAGAGACCCAGTACTTC. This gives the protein CASSLGIGLAGGPQRETQYF.

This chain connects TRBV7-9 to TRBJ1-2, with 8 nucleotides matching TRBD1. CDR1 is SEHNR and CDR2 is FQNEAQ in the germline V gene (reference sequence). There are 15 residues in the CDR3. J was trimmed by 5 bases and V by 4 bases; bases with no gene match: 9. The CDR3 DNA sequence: TGTGCCAGCAGCTGGGGACAGGTGACTCTATATGGCTACACCTTC. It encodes CASSWGQVTLYGYTF.

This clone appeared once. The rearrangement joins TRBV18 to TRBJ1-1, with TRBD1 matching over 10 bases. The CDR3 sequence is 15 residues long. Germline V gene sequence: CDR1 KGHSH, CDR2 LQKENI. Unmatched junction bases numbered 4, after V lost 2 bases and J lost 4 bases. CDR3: CASSPGTGVSTEAFF. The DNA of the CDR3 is TGTGCCAGCTCACCAGGGACAGGGGTAAGCACTGAAGCTTTCTTT.

The CDR3 here is CASSFRPRSYEQYF. Here the CDR3 DNA reads TGTGCCAGCAGTTTTCGCCCCAGGTCCTACGAGCAGTACTTC. The chain couples TRBV6-5 to TRBJ2-7; the D is unclear. The CDR3 consists of 14 residues. Germline CDR1 is MNHEY and CDR2 is SVGAGI. The V and J ends lost 4 bases and 1 base respectively, with 11 bases between them.

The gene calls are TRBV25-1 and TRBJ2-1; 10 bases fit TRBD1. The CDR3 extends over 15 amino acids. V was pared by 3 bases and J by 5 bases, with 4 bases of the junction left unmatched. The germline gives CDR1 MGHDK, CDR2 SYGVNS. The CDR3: CASSDGQGVNNEQFF. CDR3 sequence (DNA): TGTGCCAGCAGTGACGGACAGGGGGTCAACAATGAGCAGTTCTTC.

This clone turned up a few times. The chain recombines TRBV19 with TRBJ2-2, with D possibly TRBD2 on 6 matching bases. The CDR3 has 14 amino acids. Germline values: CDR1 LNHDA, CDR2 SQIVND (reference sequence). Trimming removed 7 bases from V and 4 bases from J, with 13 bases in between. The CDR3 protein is CASTTSSGTGELFF. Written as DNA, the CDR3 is TGTGCCAGTACGACTAGTTCGGGCACCGGGGAGCTGTTTTTT.

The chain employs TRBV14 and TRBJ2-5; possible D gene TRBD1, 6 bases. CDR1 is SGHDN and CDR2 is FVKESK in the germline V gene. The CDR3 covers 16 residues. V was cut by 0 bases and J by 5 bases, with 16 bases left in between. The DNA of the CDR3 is TGTGCCAGCAGCCAAGAACAGGGTTTAGTAGGGGAGACCCAGTACTTC. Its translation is CASSQEQGLVGETQYF.

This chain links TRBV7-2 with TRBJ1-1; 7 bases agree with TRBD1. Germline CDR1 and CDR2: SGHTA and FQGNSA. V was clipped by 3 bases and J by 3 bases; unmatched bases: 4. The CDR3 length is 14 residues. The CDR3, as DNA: TGTGCCAGCAGCTTCGAGCAGGGGGACACTGAAGCTTTCTTT. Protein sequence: CASSFEQGDTEAFF.

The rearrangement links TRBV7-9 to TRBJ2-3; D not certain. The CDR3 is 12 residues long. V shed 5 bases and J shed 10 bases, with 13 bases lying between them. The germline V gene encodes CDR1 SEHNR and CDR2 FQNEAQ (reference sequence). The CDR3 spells CASSLSRAPQYF. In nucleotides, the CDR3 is TGTGCCAGCAGCCTTTCTCGAGCTCCGCAGTATTTT.